A selection of T cell receptor beta chains follows, all from one sample in a study of blood T cell repertoires in COVID-19. Produced via immunoSEQ multiplex PCR; TCRdb's table is partial and in-frame only. The sample records roughly 30,000 clones, about 83% being singletons. The specimen sequenced was peripheral blood. The receptors originated from a human donor in a cohort sampled during active COVID-19. The CDR3 runs from the conserved cysteine through the conserved F or W. The order of the fields is clone size, J gene, V gene, D gene, CDR3 DNA, CDR3 protein. The D gene is left open where the match is weak. The size field is filled for only some rows; it gives once, few, many or a size class.

clone size: NA; J gene: TRBJ2-7; V gene: TRBV2; D gene: TRBD1; CDR3 DNA: TGTGCCAGCAGTGGACAGGGGAACTCCTACGAGCAGTACTTC; CDR3 protein: CASSGQGNSYEQYF
clone size: NA; J gene: TRBJ1-6; V gene: TRBV18; D gene: NA; CDR3 DNA: TGTGCCAGCTCACCAGGGGAGGGGTATTCACCCCTCCACTTT; CDR3 protein: CASSPGEGYSPLHF
clone size: NA; J gene: TRBJ1-5; V gene: TRBV5-1; D gene: NA; CDR3 DNA: TGCGCCAGCAGCTTAGTGGGCGGGGATCAGCCCCAGCATTTT; CDR3 protein: CASSLVGGDQPQHF
clone size: NA; J gene: TRBJ2-6; V gene: TRBV27; D gene: TRBD1; CDR3 DNA: TGTGCCAGCAGGCCTGGACAGGGTTCGTCAGGGGCCAACGTCCTGACTTTC; CDR3 protein: CASRPGQGSSGANVLTF
clone size: NA; J gene: TRBJ2-1; V gene: TRBV7-3; D gene: TRBD2; CDR3 DNA: TGTGCCAGCAGCGCACTAGCGTCCTACAATGAGCAGTTCTTC; CDR3 protein: CASSALASYNEQFF
clone size: NA; J gene: TRBJ2-5; V gene: TRBV4-1; D gene: TRBD2; CDR3 DNA: TGCGCCAGCAGCCAAGTTGTCGCGGGAGGGCCCGGAAAGACCCAGTACTTC; CDR3 protein: CASSQVVAGGPGKTQYF
clone size: NA; J gene: TRBJ1-2; V gene: TRBV27; D gene: NA; CDR3 DNA: TGTGCCAGCAGTACTCGGACAGAAAACTATGGCTACACCTTC; CDR3 protein: CASSTRTENYGYTF
clone size: NA; J gene: TRBJ1-1; V gene: TRBV6-5; D gene: TRBD1; CDR3 DNA: TGTGCCACCAAGGGGGCAGGAATGAACACTGAAGCTTTCTTT; CDR3 protein: CATKGAGMNTEAFF
clone size: few; J gene: TRBJ1-4; V gene: TRBV15; D gene: NA; CDR3 DNA: TGTGCCACCCAGCGGGACCATGGAGAAAAACTGTTTTTT; CDR3 protein: CATQRDHGEKLFF
clone size: once; J gene: TRBJ1-2; V gene: TRBV3-1/TRBV3-2; D gene: TRBD1; CDR3 DNA: TGTGCCAGCAGCCCCCGGGACAGGGTTGACTATGGCTACACCTTC; CDR3 protein: CASSPRDRVDYGYTF